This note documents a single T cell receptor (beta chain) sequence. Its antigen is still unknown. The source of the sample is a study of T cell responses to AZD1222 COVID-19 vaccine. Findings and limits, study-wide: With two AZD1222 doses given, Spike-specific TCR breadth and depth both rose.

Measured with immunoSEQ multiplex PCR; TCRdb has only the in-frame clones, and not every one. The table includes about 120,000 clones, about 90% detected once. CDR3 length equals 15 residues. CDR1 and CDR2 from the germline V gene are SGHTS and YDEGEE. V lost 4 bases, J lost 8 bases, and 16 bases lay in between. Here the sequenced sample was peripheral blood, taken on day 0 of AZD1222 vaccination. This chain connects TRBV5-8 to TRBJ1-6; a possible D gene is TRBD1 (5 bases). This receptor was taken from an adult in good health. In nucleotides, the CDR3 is TGTGCCAGCAGCCGGGGCGGGGGGAGAGATTCACCCCTCCACTTT. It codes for CASSRGGGRDSPLHF.